These 29 T cell receptor beta chains came from one sample sequenced in a study of blood T cell repertoires in COVID-19. Sequenced by immunoSEQ multiplex PCR; TCRdb stores in-frame clones only, minus some. The table shows roughly 180,000 clones, with around 85% occurring only once. Sequenced: peripheral blood. Every receptor here comes from a woman aged 60-75 years with acute or convalescent COVID-19.

DNA for the CDR3: TGTGCCAGCAGCAGACTAGCGGGAGCGAACACCGGGGAGCTGTTTTTT. Its protein is CASSRLAGANTGELFF. The rearrangement joins TRBV3-1 (or the pseudogene TRBV3-2) to TRBJ2-2, with TRBD2 matching over 12 bases. The CDR3 runs 16 residues. J lost 0 bases, V lost 5 bases, and 1 base had no gene match. Per the germline V gene, CDR1 is LGHDT and CDR2 is YNNKEL (reference sequence).

CDR3 in amino acids: CASQDRPNQPQHF. The CDR3 nucleotides read TGTGCCAGCCAGGACAGACCCAATCAGCCCCAGCATTTT. The chain is built from TRBV19 and TRBJ1-5, with a possible D match to TRBD1 (6 bases). The length of the CDR3 is 13 residues. The V gene lost 9 bases and the J gene lost 3 bases, with 12 bases spanning the gap. Germline V gene lookup returns CDR1 LNHDA and CDR2 SQIVND (reference sequence).

The chain combines TRBV18 with TRBJ2-3; D possibly corresponds to TRBD2 (5 bases). V lost 3 bases, J lost 5 bases, and 9 bases lay in between. The CDR3 loop spans 13 amino acids. Germline V lookup: CDR1 KGHSH, CDR2 LQKENI. The CDR3 region has the DNA TGTGCCAGCTCACCTATAGCGAAAGATACGCAGTATTTT. Translation: CASSPIAKDTQYF.

The chain joins TRBV12-3 or TRBV12-4 to TRBJ1-1, with D possibly being TRBD1 (6 bases). The CDR3 length is 13 residues. V gave up 2 bases and J gave up 4 bases, with 8 bases separating them. CDR3 DNA: TGTGCCAGCAGTTTACAGGGGTCCACTGAAGCTTTCTTT. Its protein product is CASSLQGSTEAFF.

V usage is TRBV27 and J usage is TRBJ1-4, with 7 bases lining up with TRBD1. The CDR3 loop spans 16 amino acids. V was clipped by 5 bases and J by 0 bases; unmatched bases: 6. Looked up from germline, CDR1 is MNHEY and CDR2 is SMNVEV (reference sequence). This CDR3 reads CASSAGTVSTNEKLFF. CDR3 nucleotides: TGTGCCAGCAGTGCCGGGACAGTTTCAACTAATGAAAAACTGTTTTTT.

The count of this clone is one. CDR3 region: CASSPRGVGTEAFF. The DNA of the CDR3 is TGTGCCAGCAGCCCCAGGGGGGTCGGCACTGAAGCTTTCTTT. This chain uses TRBV5-4 with TRBJ1-1; TRBD1 agrees at 7 bases. Germline CDR1 reads SGHNT; CDR2 reads YYREEE (reference sequence). There are 14 residues in the CDR3. V gave up 4 bases and J gave up 4 bases; unmatched junction bases: 7.

This clone has more than one count but fewer than ten. The V and J genes are TRBV28 and TRBJ1-2; perhaps TRBD1 as D (6 bases). V lost 4 bases and J lost 6, with 21 bases in between. The CDR3 is 16 residues long. Per germline, CDR1 MDHEN and CDR2 SYDVKM. The DNA for the CDR3 is TGTGCCAGCAGTTCTTATAGGGCTTCGGCAGGGGATGGCTACACCTTC. The encoded protein is CASSSYRASAGDGYTF.

This chain uses TRBV5-1 with TRBJ2-7, with a possible D match to TRBD2 (6 bases). From germline, CDR1 is SGHRS and CDR2 YFSETQ. V was cut by 4 bases and J by 3 bases, with 17 bases left in between. The length of the CDR3 is 15 residues. In DNA, the CDR3 is TGCGCCAGCAGCCCGACGGCGGGCGGGGACTACGAGCAGTACGTC. Protein product: CASSPTAGGDYEQYV.

This chain uses TRBV10-3 with TRBJ2-7; 9 positions match TRBD2. V lost 2 bases, J lost 5 bases, and 4 bases stayed unmatched. Germline V gene data show CDR1 as ENHRY and CDR2 as SYGVKD. This CDR3 has 14 amino acids. In DNA, the CDR3 is TGTGCCATCAGTGAGGTTAGCGGGAGTGACGAGCAGTACTTC. It translates to CAISEVSGSDEQYF.

The chain uses TRBV5-6 and TRBJ1-2, with D possibly TRBD1 on 6 matching bases. V lost 1 base and J lost 1, with 11 bases in between. This CDR3 contains 15 residues. The V gene's germline CDR1 is SGHDT and CDR2 YYEEEE. CDR3: CASSLLTGHNYGYTF. The CDR3 DNA reads as TGTGCCAGCAGCTTGTTGACAGGCCATAACTATGGCTACACCTTC.

The chain combines TRBV9 with TRBJ2-5; TRBD1 matches at 11 bases. The germline V gene encodes CDR1 SGDLS and CDR2 YYNGEE. V shed 3 bases, J shed 2 bases, and the junction held 6 bases outside the gene matches. The CDR3 extends over 16 amino acids. The CDR3 reads CASSARTGGFQETQYF. DNA for the CDR3: TGTGCCAGCAGCGCCCGGACAGGGGGCTTTCAAGAGACCCAGTACTTC.

The chain employs TRBV18 and TRBJ2-7; 7 bases match TRBD2. Germline CDR1 and CDR2: KGHSH and LQKENI. CDR3 length: 15 residues. The junction had 11 bases not matched to a gene; V was cut back by 3 bases and J by 6 bases. The CDR3 sequence: CASSPPGGRALEQYF. The CDR3 DNA is TGTGCCAGCTCACCCCCCGGAGGGAGGGCCCTCGAGCAGTACTTC. The full variable domain, in which reference TRBV18 and TRBJ2-7 provide the parts outside the CDR3, is NAGVMQNPRHLVRRRGQEARLRCSPMKGHSHVYWYRQLPEEGLKFMVYLQKENIIDESGMPKERFSAEFPKEGPSILRIQQVVRGDSAAYFCASSPPGGRALEQYFGPGTRLTVT.

This chain links TRBV10-3 with TRBJ2-6; 7 bases fit TRBD1. Unmatched junction bases numbered 7, after V lost 2 bases and J lost 0 bases. CDR3 length: 18 amino acids. The germline CDR1 and CDR2 sequences are ENHRY and SYGVKD. CDR3 sequence reads: CAISERSRGSSGANVLTF. CDR3 DNA sequence: TGTGCCATCAGTGAGCGGAGCAGGGGGTCCTCTGGGGCCAACGTCCTGACTTTC.

V and J are TRBV28 and TRBJ1-2, with 9 bases identical to TRBD1. V lost 6 bases to trimming and J lost 0 bases; unmatched junction nucleotides: 5. This CDR3 has 15 amino acids. Per germline, CDR1 MDHEN and CDR2 SYDVKM. CDR3 residues: CASSRDRDPNYGYTF. Here the CDR3 DNA reads TGTGCCAGCAGCCGGGACAGGGACCCTAACTATGGCTACACCTTC.

The chain employs TRBV30 and TRBJ2-1; maybe TRBD2 (6 bases). CDR1 is GTSNPN, CDR2 SVGIG, per germline (reference sequence). The CDR3 consists of 12 residues. The V end lost 2 bases, the J end lost 10 bases, and 12 bases lay between the germline ends. CDR3 bases: TGTGCCTGGAGTATCCGGGAGAAGGAGCAGTTCTTC. It encodes CAWSIREKEQFF.

The rearrangement uses TRBV11-1 and TRBJ1-1, with D maybe TRBD1 (5 bases). Germline V CDR1 and CDR2: SGHAT, FQDESV (reference sequence). CDR3 length: 12 amino acids. The DNA for the CDR3 is TGTGCGAGCGGGCAGGGAGGAACTGAAGCTTTCTTT. It encodes CASGQGGTEAFF. The whole variable domain, filled in from reference TRBV11-1 and TRBJ1-1, reads EAEVAQSPRYKITEKSQAVAFWCDPISGHATLYWYRQILGQGPELLVQFQDESVVDDSQLPKDRFSAERLKGVDSTLKIQPAELGDSAMYLCASGQGGTEAFFGQGTRLTVV.

The genes are TRBV6-5 and TRBJ1-5; TRBD1 matches at 7 bases. The CDR3 has 13 amino acids. Germline lookup yields CDR1 MNHEY and CDR2 SVGAGI. Trimming at V came to 6 bases and at J to 9 bases, leaving 8 bases not matched to a gene. CDR3 sequence reads: CASSRDSLGPQHF. The CDR3 region has the DNA TGTGCCAGCAGCCGGGACAGCCTAGGGCCCCAGCATTTT.

This clone showed up just a few times. The chain couples TRBV6-5 to TRBJ1-2, with a tentative D call TRBD1 (6 bases). Germline CDR1 and CDR2: MNHEY and SVGAGI. This CDR3 region has 15 residues. Trimming cost V 5 bases and J 7 bases, with 20 bases left between them. The DNA of the CDR3 is TGTGCCAGCAGTCTACAGGGTCCTATTCTAATTGGCTACACCTTC. Its translation: CASSLQGPILIGYTF.

The chain uses TRBV2 and TRBJ1-6; a weak D match, TRBD1 (6 bases). This CDR3 comprises 15 residues. Germline values: CDR1 SNHLY, CDR2 FYNNEI. Deletions cut 6 bases from V and 6 bases from J, with 15 bases between. The CDR3 DNA reads as TGTGCCAGCAGCCTACAGGGTCTGGGTAATTCACCCCTCCACTTT. It codes for CASSLQGLGNSPLHF.

A single count supports this clone. This chain joins TRBV12-5 and TRBJ2-5; 9 bases are a match to TRBD2. V trimming: 5 bases; J trimming: 4 bases; junction bases outside the gene matches: 2. The CDR3 covers 13 residues. CDR1 is LGHNT and CDR2 is FRNRAP in the germline V gene. This chain's CDR3 is CASGEGLAETQYF. CDR3 DNA sequence: TGTGCTAGTGGTGAGGGACTAGCAGAGACCCAGTACTTC. The whole variable domain, filled in from reference TRBV12-5 and TRBJ2-5, reads DARVTQTPRHKVTEMGQEVTMRCQPILGHNTVFWYRQTMMQGLELLAYFRNRAPLDDSGMPKDRFSAEMPDATLATLKIQPSEPRDSAVYFCASGEGLAETQYFGPGTRLLVL.

The chain uses TRBV27 and TRBJ1-2; no clear D gene. The CDR3 covers 14 residues. Germline-derived CDR1 and CDR2 are MNHEY and SMNVEV (reference sequence). V lost 3 bases and J 8 bases, leaving 16 bases between the germline ends. The CDR3: CASSLAGSPGGYTF. CDR3 bases: TGTGCCAGCAGTTTGGCGGGTTCCCCGGGGGGCTACACCTTC.

The chain couples TRBV6-2 or TRBV6-3 to TRBJ2-7, with 7 bases that match TRBD1. CDR1 is MNHEY, CDR2 SVGEGT, per germline. V lost 5 bases and J lost 3; bases outside the gene matches: 19. The CDR3 covers 18 residues. CDR3 bases: TGTGCCAGCAGTCTCCACATCGGAAAGGGGGCCCTTAGCTACGAGCAGTACGTC. Its protein product is CASSLHIGKGALSYEQYV.

The rearrangement links TRBV5-1 to TRBJ1-2; TRBD1 matches at 7 bases. This CDR3 contains 14 residues. From germline, CDR1 is SGHRS and CDR2 YFSETQ. The trim removed 2 bases at V and 2 bases at J, leaving 3 bases unmatched. CDR3 region: CASSLTGENYGYTF. In nucleotides, the CDR3 is TGCGCCAGCAGCTTAACAGGGGAGAACTATGGCTACACCTTC.

The chain uses TRBV10-3 and TRBJ2-5; TRBD2 matches at 15 bases. J gave up 4 bases and V 2 bases, and 2 bases lay outside the gene matches. The CDR3 is 16 amino acids. CDR1 ENHRY and CDR2 SYGVKD come from the germline V gene. CDR3 nucleotide sequence: TGTGCCATCAGTGAGGGGGGACTAGCGGGAGGAGAGACCCAGTACTTC. It translates to CAISEGGLAGGETQYF.

This clone was seen only a few times. V and J are TRBV6-5 and TRBJ1-1, with 10 nucleotides matching TRBD1. Germline values: CDR1 MNHEY, CDR2 SVGAGI. This CDR3 contains 14 residues. Losses at the gene ends were 8 bases for V and 6 bases for J; bases not matched to a gene: 9. CDR3 sequence reads: CASGRQGAGAEAFF. The CDR3 DNA follows: TGTGCCAGCGGCAGACAGGGGGCGGGGGCTGAAGCTTTCTTT.

The chain links TRBV5-3 to TRBJ2-1, with 10 positions matching TRBD1. TRBV5-3 is recorded as an ORF, its role being uncertain. The CDR3 has 14 residues. The V gene end was trimmed by 7 bases and the J gene end by 3 bases; junction bases not matched to a gene: 4. CDR3 in DNA: TGTGCCAGATCCGGACAGGGGGACTACAATGAGCAGTTCTTC. It specifies CARSGQGDYNEQFF.

The chain combines TRBV5-8 with TRBJ2-3; the D is unclear. Trimming removed 5 bases from V and 2 bases from J, with 18 bases in between. The CDR3 length is 16 residues. Germline CDR1 and CDR2: SGHTS and YDEGEE. Here the CDR3 reads CASSPRSRVDTDTQYF. The CDR3 nucleotides read TGTGCCAGCAGTCCCCGCAGCCGGGTAGACACAGATACGCAGTATTTT.

The chain has TRBV28 and TRBJ1-1; possibly TRBD1 for D (5 bases). Trimming removed 7 bases at V and 2 bases at J, with 17 bases between. The V gene's germline CDR1 is MDHEN and CDR2 SYDVKM. This CDR3 is built from 15 residues. CDR3 coding DNA: TGTGCCAGCACCCCATCCTCGGGGGGAAACACTGAAGCTTTCTTT. It specifies CASTPSSGGNTEAFF.

V is TRBV29-1 and J is TRBJ1-2; D gene unclear. This CDR3 has 11 amino acids. The V end lost 4 bases, the J end lost 4 bases, and 7 bases lay between the germline ends. From germline, CDR1 is SQVTM and CDR2 ANQGSEA. For the CDR3, the DNA is TGCAGCGTTGGGCTCCGCTATGGCTACACCTTC. It codes for CSVGLRYGYTF.